These T cell receptor beta chains were read from a single sample in a study of shared clonotypes between healthy human individuals. Profiled with immunoSEQ multiplex PCR; TCRdb holds only in-frame clones, not every one. The top ten hold 0.89% of the sample, which has about 1.1 million clones, approximately 77% seen once. Sequences were obtained from memory CD4+ T cells from PBMCs. The receptor set was obtained from a young man in good health. Some clones in this sample may be carry-over from other donors' samples. Each CDR3 is given with its conserved first and last residue. D genes are given only for firm matches. Clone sizes are given selectively: once, few, many, or a class where the clone is expanded.

-,-,TRBV5-1,TRBJ2-1,TGCGCCAGCCAACTTCATACTGAGCAGTTCTTC,CASQLHTEQFF
-,once,TRBV27,TRBJ1-1,TGTGCCAGCAGTCGCAATCGGCGGGTCATGAACACTGAAGCTTTCTTT,CASSRNRRVMNTEAFF
-,-,TRBV6-1,TRBJ2-7,TGTGCCGCAACGGCTAGCTCCTACGAGCAGTACTTC,CAATASSYEQYF
-,once,TRBV7-2,TRBJ2-7,TGTGCCAGCAGCCCGTATTTGTCCTACGAGCAGTACTTC,CASSPYLSYEQYF
-,-,TRBV7-9,TRBJ2-3,TGTGCCAGCAGCTTAATCTTAGGTCTGGAGGATACGCAGTATTTT,CASSLILGLEDTQYF
TRBD1,-,TRBV6-4,TRBJ1-1,TGTGCCAGCAGTCCCGCATTTGGACAGGGGCACACTGAAGCTTTCTTT,CASSPAFGQGHTEAFF
TRBD1,few,TRBV7-8,TRBJ1-5,TGTGCCAGCAGCCCGCGACAGGGTAGCTTCCAGCCCCAGCATTTT,CASSPRQGSFQPQHF
-,-,TRBV5-1,TRBJ2-2,TGCGCCAGCAGCTTGGCAACTAGCTTTACCGGGGAGCTGTTTTTT,CASSLATSFTGELFF
-,-,TRBV10-3,TRBJ2-2,TGTGCCATCAGTGAGTCGTGGGGGGCGAACACCGGGGAGCTGTTTTTT,CAISESWGANTGELFF
-,-,TRBV28,TRBJ1-2,TGTGCCAGCAGTTCACCTCAGGGGCCAGAATCCTGGGGCTACACCTTC,CASSSPQGPESWGYTF
-,-,TRBV27,TRBJ2-7,TGTGCCACCCGACGAAATGGGGGCCTATACGAGCAGTACTTC,CATRRNGGLYEQYF
TRBD1,-,TRBV19,TRBJ1-4,TGTGCCAGTAGTAGAGGACAGGGGACGACTAATGAAAAACTGTTTTTT,CASSRGQGTTNEKLFF
-,-,TRBV28,TRBJ1-1,TGTGCCAGCAGCGAAAGGAACACTGAAGCTTTCTTT,CASSERNTEAFF
-,-,TRBV6-6,TRBJ1-1,TGTGCCAGCAGTACTAACGATCCAGGGTACACTGAAGCTTTCTTT,CASSTNDPGYTEAFF
-,-,TRBV5-1,TRBJ2-3,TGCGCCAGCAGCTTGAGGGTCGGTACTAGCACAGATACGCAGTATTTT,CASSLRVGTSTDTQYF
TRBD2,-,TRBV5-1,TRBJ2-1,TGCGCCAGCAGCTTGGGGTCGAGCGGGAGGGGTACTGAGCAGTTCTTC,CASSLGSSGRGTEQFF
-,few,TRBV4-2,TRBJ2-3,TGTGCCAGCAGCCAAGAGGCCTCAGATACGCAGTATTTT,CASSQEASDTQYF
-,few,TRBV6-5,TRBJ2-6,TGTGCCAGCGCGATACCTGGGGCCAACGTCCTGACTTTC,CASAIPGANVLTF
-,-,TRBV6-6,TRBJ1-2,TGTGCCAGCAGTTACTCGGGGGCGACATGGGGCTACACCTTC,CASSYSGATWGYTF
-,-,TRBV20-1,TRBJ1-5,TGCAGTACCAGGGTGAGTCAGCCCCAGCATTTT,CSTRVSQPQHF
-,-,TRBV28,TRBJ1-1,TGTGCCAGCACCGCCCGCTGCACTGAAGCGTTCTTT,CASTARCTEAFF
-,-,TRBV4-1,TRBJ1-3,TGCGCCAGCAGCCAAGATCAGGCACAGATCTCTGGAAACACCATATATTTT,CASSQDQAQISGNTIYF
TRBD2,-,TRBV29-1,TRBJ2-3,TGCAGCCACTTAGCGGGAGAGAGCACAGATACGCAGTATTTT,CSHLAGESTDTQYF
-,-,TRBV18,TRBJ1-1,TGTGCCAGCTCACTACAGACACTGGGGGACACTGAAGCTTTCTTT,CASSLQTLGDTEAFF
TRBD2,-,TRBV19,TRBJ2-1,TGTGCCAGTAGTATACAGGCTAGCGGGAGGGTAGGCAATGAGCAGTTCTTC,CASSIQASGRVGNEQFF
-,-,TRBV5-4,TRBJ2-1,TGTGCCAGCAGACTGACGGGGGCTGATAATGAGCAGTTCTTC,CASRLTGADNEQFF
TRBD1,-,TRBV19,TRBJ2-5,TGTGCCAGTAGTATAAGTCGGGACAGGGAAGAGACCCAGTACTTC,CASSISRDREETQYF
-,-,TRBV4-3,TRBJ2-1,TGCGCCAGCAGCCAAAATATTCGCTCCTACAATGAGCAGTTCTTC,CASSQNIRSYNEQFF
-,-,TRBV7-7,TRBJ2-7,TGTGCCAGCAGCCCGGGCAGGGGCCTCTCCTACGAGCAGTACTTC,CASSPGRGLSYEQYF
-,-,TRBV11-3,TRBJ2-5,TGTGCCAGCAGCTTATGGCATCAAGAGACCCAGTACTTC,CASSLWHQETQYF
-,few,TRBV30,TRBJ1-4,TGTGCCTGGGGTTTGGGGGGACGCCCCAATGAAAAACTGTTTTTT,CAWGLGGRPNEKLFF
TRBD2,-,TRBV28,TRBJ2-5,TGTGCCAGCAGTTCACTAGCGGTTCAAGAGACCCAGTACTTC,CASSSLAVQETQYF
TRBD1,-,TRBV5-3,TRBJ1-4,TGTGCCAGAGTCCGGGACAGTACTATAACTAATGAAAAACTGTTTTTT,CARVRDSTITNEKLFF
-,-,TRBV6-5,TRBJ2-2,TGTGCCATACAGACGGCGAACACCGGGGAGCTGTTTTTT,CAIQTANTGELFF
TRBD2,-,TRBV18,TRBJ2-1,TGTGCCAGCTCACCGGCCAGCGGGAGTTACAATGAGCAGTTCTTC,CASSPASGSYNEQFF